These 29 T cell receptor beta chains were sequenced from one sample in a study of T cell responses to AZD1222 COVID-19 vaccine. Measured with immunoSEQ multiplex PCR; TCRdb has only the in-frame clones, and not every one. The sample lists about 50,000 clones; roughly 88% were seen once. The source was peripheral blood, collected on day 0 of AZD1222 vaccination. The source is an adult in good health.

The chain has TRBV2 and TRBJ1-5; possible D gene TRBD1, 5 bases. The V gene's germline CDR1 is SNHLY and CDR2 FYNNEI. This CDR3 has 14 amino acids. V lost 7 bases and J 7 bases, leaving 17 bases between the germline ends. The CDR3 reads CASNPGSLWQPQHF. In nucleotides, the CDR3 is TGTGCCAGCAACCCAGGGAGCCTCTGGCAGCCCCAGCATTTT. The complete variable domain, with remaining parts taken from reference TRBV2 and TRBJ1-5, reads EPEVTQTPSHQVTQMGQEVILRCVPISNHLYFYWYRQILGQKVEFLVSFYNNEISEKSEIFDDQFSVERPDGSNFTLKIRSTKLEDSAMYFCASNPGSLWQPQHFGDGTRLSIL.

The genes are TRBV2 and TRBJ1-1; possibly TRBD1 for D (5 bases). The ends were cut back, 6 bases at V and 0 bases at J, with 8 bases in the middle. The CDR3 has 13 amino acids. Looked up from germline, CDR1 is SNHLY and CDR2 is FYNNEI. The CDR3 is CASRDKMNTEAFF. In DNA form, the CDR3 reads TGTGCCAGCAGGGACAAAATGAACACTGAAGCTTTCTTT.

J is TRBJ1-3 and V is TRBV28; D is uncertain. CDR1 and CDR2 from the germline V gene are MDHEN and SYDVKM. V lost 2 bases and J lost 4, with 9 bases in between. This CDR3 is 14 amino acids long. CDR3 bases: TGTGCCAGCAGTTTAGCCTCAGAAGGAAACACCATATATTTT. This sequence encodes CASSLASEGNTIYF. Full variable domain (missing parts from reference TRBV28 and TRBJ1-3): DVKVTQSSRYLVKRTGEKVFLECVQDMDHENMFWYRQDPGLGLRLIYFSYDVKMKEKGDIPEGYSVSREKKERFSLILESASTNQTSMYLCASSLASEGNTIYFGEGSWLTVV.

The J gene is TRBJ2-1, the V gene TRBV5-1; 12 bases agree with TRBD2. Germline values: CDR1 SGHRS, CDR2 YFSETQ. The CDR3 is 15 residues long. V was pared by 5 bases and J by 4 bases, with 4 bases of the junction left unmatched. The CDR3 reads CASRETSGGYNEQFF. Here the CDR3 DNA reads TGCGCCAGCAGGGAGACTAGCGGGGGATACAATGAGCAGTTCTTC.

This chain connects TRBV6-5 to TRBJ2-7, with TRBD1 matching 10 bases. Germline lookup yields CDR1 MNHEY and CDR2 SVGAGI. The CDR3 length is 10 residues. The CDR3 reads CASRGQGVKV. The CDR3 DNA sequence: TGTGCCAGCAGAGGACAGGGGGTCAAGGTC.

The V call is TRBV5-8, the J call TRBJ1-1; 8 bases agree with TRBD1. V trimming: 5 bases; J trimming: 7 bases; junction bases outside the gene matches: 7. There are 13 residues in the CDR3. Germline V gene sequence: CDR1 SGHTS, CDR2 YDEGEE. The CDR3 region has the DNA TGTGCCAGCAGACGGACAGGGACGGTTGAAGCTTTCTTT. Translating it yields CASRRTGTVEAFF. Variable domain in full (rest from reference TRBV5-8 and TRBJ1-1): EAGVTQSPTHLIKTRGQQATLRCSPISGHTSVYWYQQALGLGLQFLLWYDEGEERNRGNFPPRFSGRQFPNYSSELNVNALELEDSALYLCASRRTGTVEAFFGQGTRLTVV.

This clone has just one count. The chain carries TRBV7-9 and TRBJ1-2, with D perhaps matching TRBD1 (6 bases). The CDR3 is 15 residues long. V was pared by 5 bases and J by 4 bases, with 17 bases between. Germline V lookup: CDR1 SEHNR, CDR2 FQNEAQ (reference sequence). CDR3 amino acids: CASSPGAEILYGYTF. The DNA of the CDR3 is TGTGCCAGCAGCCCAGGGGCAGAGATTCTCTATGGCTACACCTTC.

The chain carries TRBV4-2 and TRBJ2-1; 10 nucleotides align to TRBD2. The trim removed 0 bases at V and 15 bases at J, leaving 8 bases unmatched. The CDR3 has 14 residues. Germline CDR1 and CDR2: LGHNA and YNFKEQ. The CDR3 nucleotides are TGTGCCAGCAGCCAAGAGCAGCGGGGGGGCTTACGGTTCTTC. Its translation: CASSQEQRGGLRFF.

The chain recombines TRBV10-3 with TRBJ1-2; TRBD1 matches at 7 bases. The length of the CDR3 is 11 residues. V was clipped by 5 bases and J by 13 bases; unmatched bases: 7. CDR1 and CDR2 from the germline V gene are ENHRY and SYGVKD. This CDR3 is CAISSTGVVTF. Here the CDR3 DNA reads TGTGCCATCAGTAGCACAGGGGTGGTCACCTTC.

The rearrangement joins TRBV14 to TRBJ1-2; D not resolved. The V end lost 4 bases, the J end lost 7 bases, and 13 bases lay between the germline ends. The CDR3 totals 13 residues. Germline V gene sequence: CDR1 SGHDN, CDR2 FVKESK. CDR3 protein: CASSPAGSSGYTF. The CDR3 DNA sequence: TGTGCCAGCAGCCCTGCTGGATCCTCTGGCTACACCTTC.

The gene calls are TRBV7-9 and TRBJ2-1, with D unclear. Trimming pared 1 base from V and 7 bases from J, leaving 14 bases between. The CDR3 spans 15 residues. The germline V gene has CDR1 SEHNR and CDR2 FQNEAQ (reference sequence). The CDR3 nucleotides read TGTGCCAGCAGCTTAGTTCCCTCTGGGTCAAATGAGCAGTTCTTC. Its protein is CASSLVPSGSNEQFF.

The rearrangement joins TRBV6-5 to TRBJ1-4, with D maybe TRBD1 (5 bases). Germline CDR1 MNHEY, CDR2 SVGAGI. V was cut by 0 bases and J by 6 bases, with 11 bases left in between. The CDR3 extends over 15 amino acids. CDR3 sequence (DNA): TGTGCCAGCAGTTACTCAGGGGCCGTAGATGAAAAACTGTTTTTT. Translation: CASSYSGAVDEKLFF.

The genes are TRBV9 and TRBJ1-2, with 7 nucleotides matching TRBD1. The germline gives CDR1 SGDLS, CDR2 YYNGEE. This CDR3 contains 15 residues. The J segment lost 8 bases and the V segment lost 4 bases, leaving 14 bases of the junction unmatched. The CDR3 DNA reads as TGTGCCAGCAGCCGTATGACAGGGAGCGGAGGCGGCTACACCTTC. Translating it yields CASSRMTGSGGGYTF.

V gene TRBV5-4 combines with J gene TRBJ2-3, with D maybe TRBD1 (6 bases). This CDR3 has 14 residues. The germline V and J ends were trimmed by 0 bases and 3 bases, with 8 bases remaining between them. Germline CDR1 reads SGHNT; CDR2 reads YYREEE (reference sequence). This CDR3 reads CASSLDRGTDTQYF. DNA for the CDR3: TGTGCCAGCAGCTTGGATAGGGGGACAGATACGCAGTATTTT.

The chain recombines TRBV18 with TRBJ2-3, with TRBD2 matching over 12 bases. V was pared by 2 bases and J by 5 bases, with 5 bases of the junction left unmatched. The CDR3 has 16 residues. Germline CDR1 reads KGHSH; CDR2 reads LQKENI. CDR3 DNA sequence: TGTGCCAGCTCACCAACGCTAGCGGGGGGGCAAGATACGCAGTATTTT. Its protein is CASSPTLAGGQDTQYF.

This clone appeared a few times. The rearrangement joins TRBV12-3 or TRBV12-4 to TRBJ1-5; no clear D gene. The germline V and J ends were trimmed by 4 bases and 4 bases, with 8 bases remaining between them. The CDR3 has 13 amino acids. For the CDR3, the DNA is TGTGCCAGCAGTTGGGAGAGGAATCAGCCCCAGCATTTT. Its protein product is CASSWERNQPQHF.

V is TRBV18 and J is TRBJ1-6, with 7 bases matching TRBD1. Germline V gene data show CDR1 as KGHSH and CDR2 as LQKENI. This CDR3 has 16 amino acids. J gave up 8 bases and V 4 bases, and 11 bases lay outside the gene matches. The CDR3 DNA reads TGTGCCAGCTCACTTCTCCTCGACAGGGTGGATTCACCCCTCCACTTT. This translates into CASSLLLDRVDSPLHF.

The rearrangement links TRBV4-1 to TRBJ1-1; 7 bases line up with TRBD1. Trimming removed 2 bases from V and 5 bases from J; junction bases left unmatched: 8. The CDR3 is 15 residues long. Germline V gives CDR1 MGHRA, CDR2 YSYEKL. For the CDR3, the DNA is TGCGCCAGCAGCCAAAGGTTGACAGGGAGGACTGAAGCTTTCTTT. This sequence encodes CASSQRLTGRTEAFF.

This clone came up once. The chain recombines TRBV28 with TRBJ2-1; D is perhaps TRBD1 (7 bases). This CDR3 is built from 13 residues. V lost 5 bases to trimming and J lost 8 bases, with 13 bases between them. CDR1 MDHEN and CDR2 SYDVKM come from the germline V gene. The CDR3 coding sequence is TGTGCCAGCAGTCCAGGGGGGCCCGATGAGCAGTTCTTC. Protein product: CASSPGGPDEQFF. The whole variable domain, filled in from reference TRBV28 and TRBJ2-1, reads DVKVTQSSRYLVKRTGEKVFLECVQDMDHENMFWYRQDPGLGLRLIYFSYDVKMKEKGDIPEGYSVSREKKERFSLILESASTNQTSMYLCASSPGGPDEQFFGPGTRLTVL.

CDR3 in amino acids: CASSDREKLFF. CDR3 bases: TGTGCCAGCAGCGACAGAGAAAAACTGTTTTTT. The rearrangement uses TRBV6-5 and TRBJ1-4, with a possible D match to TRBD1 (5 bases). The length of the CDR3 is 11 residues. The V end was cut by 6 bases, the J end by 8 bases, with 7 bases between. Per the germline V gene, CDR1 is MNHEY and CDR2 is SVGAGI.

The J gene is TRBJ1-3, the V gene TRBV15; perhaps TRBD1 as D (5 bases). CDR1 LNHNV and CDR2 YYDKDF come from the germline V gene (reference sequence). V lost 3 bases and J lost 1, with 13 bases in between. CDR3 length: 16 amino acids. The CDR3 is CATSSLGPMSGNTIYF. CDR3 nucleotides: TGTGCCACCAGCAGTCTGGGACCGATGTCTGGAAACACCATATATTTT.

The V and J genes are TRBV9 and TRBJ2-5; unclear D gene. From germline, CDR1 is SGDLS and CDR2 YYNGEE. V shed 0 bases and J shed 5 bases, with 11 bases lying between them. There are 14 residues in the CDR3. The CDR3 nucleotides read TGTGCCAGCAGCGTAGGAACTCTTTCTGAGACCCAGTACTTC. This encodes CASSVGTLSETQYF.

The chain uses TRBV7-3 and TRBJ1-1, with TRBD1 matching over 7 bases. Trimming took 4 bases from V and 1 from J; bases not matched to a gene: 0. The CDR3 consists of 13 residues. Germline V gives CDR1 SGHTA, CDR2 FQGTGA. This chain's CDR3 is CASSWTGNTEAFF. CDR3 nucleotide sequence: TGTGCCAGCAGCTGGACAGGGAACACTGAAGCTTTCTTT.

This chain links TRBV9 with TRBJ2-3; D possibly corresponds to TRBD2 (6 bases). Looked up from germline, CDR1 is SGDLS and CDR2 is YYNGEE. The CDR3 runs to 16 residues. The V end was cut by 0 bases, the J end by 0 bases, with 11 bases between. CDR3: CASSVGVGTSTDTQYF. DNA of the CDR3: TGTGCCAGCAGCGTAGGGGTGGGGACTAGCACAGATACGCAGTATTTT.

The chain is built from TRBV7-2 and TRBJ2-3, with 8 bases lining up with TRBD2. V lost 6 bases, J lost 4 bases, and 12 bases stayed unmatched. Per germline, CDR1 SGHTA and CDR2 FQGNSA. This CDR3 region has 16 residues. Here the CDR3 DNA reads TGTGCCAGCAGTACCCAAAACCGGGGGGGGGCAGATACGCAGTATTTT. Encoded protein: CASSTQNRGGADTQYF.

This chain connects TRBV28 to TRBJ1-5; possibly TRBD1 for D (5 bases). The CDR3 has 16 amino acids. V was pared by 1 base and J by 1 base, with 11 bases between. Germline V lookup: CDR1 MDHEN, CDR2 SYDVKM. The CDR3 region has the DNA TGTGCCAGCAGTTTATTCGGGGGTCTGAGCAATCAGCCCCAGCATTTT. It is translated as CASSLFGGLSNQPQHF.

The rearrangement joins TRBV2 to TRBJ2-2, with a possible D match to TRBD2 (7 bases). V lost 7 bases and J lost 2, with 20 bases in between. This CDR3 comprises 17 residues. CDR1 SNHLY and CDR2 FYNNEI come from the germline V gene. The DNA for the CDR3 is TGTGCCAGCACCCTGAGGGGAGGGGGAGGAAACACCGGGGAGCTGTTTTTT. This gives the protein CASTLRGGGGNTGELFF.

The CDR3 sequence: CASSMVKQPQHF. The CDR3 DNA sequence: TGTGCCAGTAGTATGGTTAAGCAGCCCCAGCATTTT. V usage is TRBV19 and J usage is TRBJ1-5; D gene ambiguous. The germline V and J ends were trimmed by 3 bases and 7 bases, with 7 bases remaining between them. Germline CDR1 is LNHDA and CDR2 is SQIVND (reference sequence). CDR3 length: 12 residues.

J is TRBJ1-4 and V is TRBV20-1, with a tentative D call TRBD1 (6 bases). The CDR3 runs to 15 residues. In germline, CDR1 is DFQATT, CDR2 SNEGSKA (reference sequence). The germline V and J ends were trimmed by 3 bases and 0 bases, with 11 bases remaining between them. The CDR3 DNA reads as TGCAGTGCTAGTTTCCCAGGGGCAACTAATGAAAAACTGTTTTTT. Its translation is CSASFPGATNEKLFF.